This T cell receptor (beta chain) emerged from a study of blood T cell repertoires in COVID-19. Overall study context: Spain, Italy and the United States supplied samples that represented acute and convalescent COVID-19.

Participant reports of clinical history set cohort assignment. Cohort 3 donors counted as recovered after two negative PCRs, clearance, or resolved symptoms. The table came from immunoSEQ multiplex PCR; TCRdb's copy has only in-frame clones and leaves some out. Of roughly 300,000 clones in the sample, 80% to 90% are singletons; the top ten hold about 4.6%. V shed 4 bases and J shed 7 bases, with 7 bases lying between them. The CDR3 runs to 10 residues. Germline CDR1 and CDR2: SQVTM and ANQGSEA. The source of this sequence is a man aged 30 to 45 who had recovered from COVID-19. This chain connects TRBV29-1 to TRBJ1-2; D is undetermined. Material for sequencing was PBMCs or T cells enriched from blood (not recorded which). CDR3 residues: CSVASLGYTF. The CDR3 coding sequence is TGCAGCGTTGCTTCCCTTGGCTACACCTTC.